These 4 T cell receptor beta chains share one sample of origin, sequenced in a study of tumor-infiltrating lymphocytes in primary liver carcinoma. Using a constant-region primer together with ProtoScript II reverse transcriptase, TCR beta cDNA was made from around 500 ng of total RNA. Three-round nested multiplex PCR performed with slightly modified ARM-PCR produced the TCR beta libraries. Forward primers for TRBV1-TRBV30 and a C-beta reverse primer served the first two PCR rounds, at about 10 cycles each. Using its own MiXCR run on the multiplex PCR reads, TCRdb lists one record per CDR3 protein. The sample lists 310,000 or so distinct CDR3 sequences, about 61% seen once, with under 8.5% in the top ten. Blood RNA came from unsorted whole blood; germline DNA was also extracted. Input material: peripheral blood. The receptors originated from a man aged 40-49 years with primary liver carcinoma and hepatitis B virus infection.

This clonotype was seen a single time. The germline gene is not matched at one end of the junction; a read error may be the cause. This rearrangement joins TRBV12-3 or TRBV12-4 to TRBJ2-1; 12 bases map to TRBD2. CDR3 length: 15 residues. CDR3 DNA: TGTGCCAGCAGGCGACTAGCGGGAGCTTCCAATCAGCAGTTCTTC. Amino acids: CASRRLAGASNQQFF.

This clonotype was observed at least ten times. The genes are TRBV6-2 or TRBV6-3 and TRBJ2-7; no definite D call. CDR1 and CDR2 (germline): MNHEY, SVGEGT. The length of the CDR3 is 11 residues. The ends were cut back, 6 bases at V and 3 bases at J, with 6 bases in the middle. The CDR3 DNA sequence: TGTGCCAGCAGGGCTATCTACGAGCAGTACTTC. Its translation: CASRAIYEQYF.

The DNA for the CDR3 is TGTGCCAGCAGCCAACTAACGGGGCCGTTCTACGAGCAGTACTTC. This codes for CASSQLTGPFYEQYF. The V call is TRBV11-2, the J call TRBJ2-7; D tentatively reads TRBD1 or TRBD2 (5 bases each). CDR1 is SGHAT and CDR2 is FQNNGV in the germline V gene. This CDR3 is built from 15 residues. Trimming stripped 5 bases from V and 3 bases from J, with 17 bases between.

Details on this clonotype: A read error is possible here, since a much larger clone lies one base away. The V call is TRBV6-6, the J call TRBJ2-7; D call uncertain. CDR1 is MNHNY, CDR2 SVGAGI, per germline (reference sequence). CDR3 length: 15 residues. Deletions cut 6 bases from V and 2 bases from J, with 17 bases between. CDR3 amino acids: CASSPGQTMAYEQYF. The CDR3 nucleotides read TGTGCCAGCAGCCCCGGGCAAACCATGGCCTACGAGCAGTACTTC.